Following are 21 T cell receptor beta chains from one sample sequenced in a study of blood T cell repertoires in COVID-19. Sequencing was performed with immunoSEQ multiplex PCR; in TCRdb, only in-frame clones are kept and a portion is missing. In the table there are about 100,000 clones, around 85% of which are singletons. The specimen sequenced was PBMCs or T cells enriched from blood (not recorded which). The source is a woman between 50 and 59 years old who had recovered from COVID-19.

This chain uses TRBV2 with TRBJ1-5; 7 bases match TRBD1. In germline, CDR1 is SNHLY, CDR2 FYNNEI. V shed 2 bases, J shed 1 base, and the junction held 2 bases outside the gene matches. This CDR3 has 15 amino acids. The CDR3 nucleotides are TGTGCCAGCAGTGAAACAGGGGTAAGCAATCAGCCCCAGCATTTT. Translating gives CASSETGVSNQPQHF.

V and J are TRBV2 and TRBJ2-1; D gene ambiguous. This CDR3 has 11 amino acids. Germline V lookup: CDR1 SNHLY, CDR2 FYNNEI. Trimming removed 8 bases from V and 3 bases from J, with 5 bases in between. The CDR3 here is CASYLYNEQFF. The CDR3 nucleotides read TGTGCCAGCTATCTCTACAATGAGCAGTTCTTC.

The chain is built from TRBV24-1 and TRBJ1-5, with no clear D. The germline CDR1 and CDR2 sequences are KGHDR and SFDVKD. The germline V and J ends were trimmed by 5 bases and 9 bases, with 10 bases remaining between them. This CDR3 spans 12 amino acids. Written as DNA, the CDR3 is TGTGCCACCAGTGGGGCGCTTGCGCCCCAGCATTTT. Protein product: CATSGALAPQHF.

The chain joins TRBV24-1 to TRBJ2-3; tentative D call: TRBD2 (6 bases). This CDR3 has 17 residues. Trimming shortened V by 4 bases and J by 5 bases, and 21 bases separated the two germline ends. Germline CDR1 KGHDR, CDR2 SFDVKD. CDR3 protein: CATSDPGPSAYKDTQYF. The CDR3, as DNA: TGTGCCACCAGTGACCCGGGGCCTAGCGCGTACAAAGATACGCAGTATTTT.

The chain combines TRBV28 with TRBJ2-7; 7 nucleotides line up with TRBD2. The CDR3 has 14 residues. V was pared by 8 bases and J by 3 bases, with 10 bases of the junction left unmatched. The germline V gene has CDR1 MDHEN and CDR2 SYDVKM. The CDR3 nucleotides are TGTGCCAGCTACCCGGCAAAGCGGGACTACGAGCAGTACTTC. Its translation: CASYPAKRDYEQYF.

This clone was recorded once. The J gene is TRBJ2-3, the V gene TRBV28; TRBD2 agrees at 7 bases. V shed 3 bases, J shed 2 bases, and the junction held 8 bases outside the gene matches. Per the germline V gene, CDR1 is MDHEN and CDR2 is SYDVKM. The CDR3 is 16 residues long. The CDR3 here is CASSFQSGEDTDTQYF. The CDR3 DNA follows: TGTGCCAGCAGTTTCCAGAGCGGGGAAGACACAGATACGCAGTATTTT.

This clone was seen only once. The chain couples TRBV7-8 to TRBJ2-3, with TRBD1 matching over 7 bases. The germline gives CDR1 SGHVS, CDR2 FQNEAQ. The CDR3 runs to 16 residues. Unmatched junction bases numbered 12, after V lost 2 bases and J lost 7 bases. For the CDR3, the DNA is TGTGCCAGCAGCTTACGGGACAGTATCGTGGGGAATACGCAGTATTTT. This sequence encodes CASSLRDSIVGNTQYF.

The chain employs TRBV27 and TRBJ2-7; D perhaps matches TRBD1 (5 bases). Trimming took 5 bases from V and 1 from J, leaving 15 bases between them. In germline, CDR1 is MNHEY, CDR2 SMNVEV (reference sequence). The CDR3 contains 15 residues. DNA for the CDR3: TGTGCCAGCAGTCAGGGTAGAGGCCAATCCTACGAGCAGTACTTC. This encodes CASSQGRGQSYEQYF.

The chain joins TRBV28 to TRBJ2-6; D gene unclear. The CDR3 has 16 residues. Germline CDR1 MDHEN, CDR2 SYDVKM. Trimming removed 4 bases from V and 0 bases from J, with 10 bases in between. In nucleotides, the CDR3 is TGTGCCAGCAGTTCCCTTCACTTCTCTGGGGCCAACGTCCTGACTTTC. The encoded protein is CASSSLHFSGANVLTF.

J is TRBJ2-1 and V is TRBV7-3; TRBD2 matches 11 bases. CDR3 length: 19 amino acids. Germline V gives CDR1 SGHTA, CDR2 FQGTGA. V was clipped by 5 bases and J by 3 bases; unmatched bases: 15. The CDR3 region is CASSPNTRLAGGNYNEQFF. The CDR3, as DNA: TGTGCCAGCAGCCCTAATACCCGCCTAGCGGGGGGAAACTACAATGAGCAGTTCTTC.

The V call is TRBV12-3 or TRBV12-4, the J call TRBJ1-1, with no clear D. V dropped 6 bases and J dropped 7 bases, with 12 bases sitting between them. The CDR3 consists of 12 residues. The CDR3 nucleotides read TGTGCCAGCAGCCTCGTACGGGGTGAAGCTTTCTTT. It yields the protein CASSLVRGEAFF.

The V call is TRBV2, the J call TRBJ1-1; D gene unclear. The V gene's germline CDR1 is SNHLY and CDR2 FYNNEI. Trimming removed 2 bases at V and 1 base at J, with 8 bases between. CDR3 size: 14 residues. Here the CDR3 DNA reads TGTGCCAGCAGTGAAAGGACTGCGAACACTGAAGCTTTCTTT. Its protein product is CASSERTANTEAFF. Combining the CDR3 with reference TRBV2 and TRBJ1-1 gives the whole variable domain EPEVTQTPSHQVTQMGQEVILRCVPISNHLYFYWYRQILGQKVEFLVSFYNNEISEKSEIFDDQFSVERPDGSNFTLKIRSTKLEDSAMYFCASSERTANTEAFFGQGTRLTVV.

A single count supports this clone. The V call is TRBV7-2, the J call TRBJ1-2, with 9 bases aligning to TRBD1. Looked up from germline, CDR1 is SGHTA and CDR2 is FQGNSA. The J segment lost 8 bases and the V segment lost 1 base, leaving 8 bases of the junction unmatched. The CDR3 contains 15 residues. The CDR3 DNA is TGTGCCAGCAGCTTAGGAGGGGACAGGGTAAAGGGCTACACCTTC. It specifies CASSLGGDRVKGYTF.

This chain joins TRBV27 and TRBJ1-2, with 8 bases aligning to TRBD1. Per germline, CDR1 MNHEY and CDR2 SMNVEV (reference sequence). Germline trimming cut 7 bases from V and 3 bases from J; bases unmatched to any gene: 4. The CDR3 covers 13 residues. The CDR3 region has the DNA TGTGCCAGCAACGGACAGGGTGACTATGGCTACACCTTC. This sequence encodes CASNGQGDYGYTF.

The V gene is TRBV10-3, the J gene TRBJ2-3, with 8 bases that match TRBD2. This CDR3 has 16 amino acids. Germline loops: CDR1 ENHRY, CDR2 SYGVKD. V dropped 5 bases and J dropped 5; count of bases not matched to a gene: 12. The CDR3 bases are TGTGCCATCAGTTCAACTAGCGGACGAGGGGTAGATACGCAGTATTTT. Translated: CAISSTSGRGVDTQYF.

The V call is TRBV7-3, the J call TRBJ2-5; D is possibly TRBD2 (6 bases). Germline CDR1 SGHTA, CDR2 FQGTGA. With 6 bases removed from V and 2 bases from J, the gap between germline ends came to 13 bases. This CDR3 contains 14 residues. The CDR3 coding sequence is TGTGCCAGCAGTTTTACGGGGAGGCAAGAGACCCAGTACTTC. This sequence encodes CASSFTGRQETQYF.

The chain is built from TRBV18 and TRBJ1-2, with D unclear. V lost 3 bases to trimming and J lost 7 bases, with 6 bases between them. Germline CDR1 reads KGHSH; CDR2 reads LQKENI. The CDR3 totals 11 residues. In DNA form, the CDR3 reads TGTGCCAGCTCACCTGCCAGTGGCTACACCTTC. Amino acids: CASSPASGYTF.

J is TRBJ1-1 and V is TRBV18; TRBD1 matches at 9 bases. Germline CDR1 reads KGHSH; CDR2 reads LQKENI. The V gene end was trimmed by 3 bases and the J gene end by 2 bases; junction bases not matched to a gene: 4. This CDR3 comprises 15 residues. CDR3 in amino acids: CASSPGTGTNTEAFF. Written as DNA, the CDR3 is TGTGCCAGCTCACCCGGGACAGGGACTAACACTGAAGCTTTCTTT.

The V call is TRBV3-1 (or the pseudogene TRBV3-2), the J call TRBJ1-2; D unclear. This CDR3 spans 13 amino acids. The ends were cut back, 6 bases at V and 5 bases at J, with 13 bases in the middle. CDR1 and CDR2 from the germline V gene are LGHDT and YNNKEL (reference sequence). The chain's CDR3 is CASSFDINYGYTF. CDR3 nucleotide sequence: TGTGCCAGCAGTTTCGACATAAATTATGGCTACACCTTC.

The chain links TRBV19 to TRBJ2-1, with TRBD1 matching over 9 bases. Germline lookup yields CDR1 LNHDA and CDR2 SQIVND (reference sequence). The CDR3 totals 15 residues. The V gene end was trimmed by 4 bases and the J gene end by 8 bases; junction bases not matched to a gene: 9. CDR3 loop: CASSNPGQGSYEQFF. The CDR3 nucleotides read TGTGCCAGTAGTAATCCGGGACAGGGTTCGTATGAGCAGTTCTTC.

The genes are TRBV28 and TRBJ1-2, with D maybe TRBD1 (5 bases). The CDR3 loop spans 13 amino acids. The germline CDR1 and CDR2 sequences are MDHEN and SYDVKM. Trimming took 3 bases from V and 6 from J, leaving 11 bases between them. CDR3 bases: TGTGCCAGCAGTTTGGTGGGGGGGAATGGCTACACCTTC. Translation gives CASSLVGGNGYTF.